This TCR beta chain was captured in a study of blood T cell repertoires in COVID-19. On the study more broadly: Whether acute or convalescent, the COVID-19 samples came from the United States, Italy and Spain. In each case, the material was cDNA or gDNA derived from T cells, B-cell-depleted T cells, or PBMCs.

Authors' processing steps: It was from reference gene primer amplification that nucleated cell counts were estimated. Sequencing was performed with immunoSEQ multiplex PCR; in TCRdb, only in-frame clones are kept and a portion is missing. That table supplies the V and J calls and clone size; D and trimming were determined from the DNA. Of approximately 220,000 clones listed, 65% to 90% are singletons. The CDR3 consists of 14 residues. Trimming removed 6 bases from V and 3 bases from J, with 13 bases in between. From germline, CDR1 is SNHLY and CDR2 FYNNEI. This TCR was recovered from a man over 45 with acute or convalescent COVID-19. Material for sequencing was peripheral blood. The rearrangement joins TRBV2 to TRBJ2-3; the D gene is possibly TRBD2 (6 bases). CDR3 loop: CASSLDGGTDTQYF. The CDR3 DNA follows: TGTGCCAGCAGCCTGGATGGGGGGACAGATACGCAGTATTTT.